The 10 T cell receptor beta chains reported below all come from one sample, sequenced in a study of CD8 T cells in Susac syndrome. RNA amounts of about 0.5 to 1 ug underwent reverse transcription with random hexamers. TCRdb processed the immunoSEQ multiplex PCR reads anew with MiXCR; each CDR3 protein has one entry. The repertoire consists of 150,000 to 200,000 distinct CDR3 sequences, with around 95% occurring once and the leading ten covering over 0.11%. What was sequenced was CD4+ T cells from PBMCs. These receptors originate from a human donor in good health.

CDR3: CASSQDQLVAGTQYF. CDR3 nucleotide sequence: TGTGCCAGCAGCCAAGATCAACTAGTGGCAGGGACCCAGTACTTC. The chain recombines TRBV3-1 with TRBJ2-5; tentative D call: TRBD2 (5 bases). Trimming stripped 0 bases from V and 7 bases from J, with 15 bases between. CDR1 and CDR2 from the germline V gene are LGHDT and YNNKEL (reference sequence). This CDR3 has 15 residues.

The chain is built from TRBV29-1 and TRBJ2-5; the D is unclear. CDR3 length: 13 residues. With 2 bases removed from V and 0 bases from J, the gap between germline ends came to 7 bases. Per germline, CDR1 SQVTM and CDR2 ANQGSEA. The CDR3 reads CSVERTYQETQYF. CDR3 bases: TGCAGCGTTGAAAGAACATACCAAGAGACCCAGTACTTC.

The chain uses TRBV5-4 and TRBJ2-7, with 8 bases that match TRBD2. Unmatched junction bases numbered 11, after V lost 9 bases and J lost 3 bases. The germline CDR1 and CDR2 sequences are SGHNT and YYREEE (reference sequence). The CDR3 consists of 14 residues. CDR3 nucleotide sequence: TGTGCCACCTCTTCGGGGGGGTTCGACTACGAGCAGTACTTC. This encodes CATSSGGFDYEQYF.

This clonotype was detected once. This chain uses TRBV12-3 or TRBV12-4 with TRBJ2-7, with TRBD1 identical over 8 bases. Trimming removed 8 bases from V and 0 bases from J; junction bases left unmatched: 6. This CDR3 spans 14 amino acids. The CDR3 DNA reads as TGTGCCAGCGGCCGACAGGGGACCTCCTACGAGCAGTACTTC. Translation gives CASGRQGTSYEQYF.

The chain has TRBV6-1 and TRBJ1-1, with D uncertain. Trimming stripped 2 bases from V and 0 bases from J, with 7 bases between. CDR1 is MNHNS and CDR2 is SASEGT in the germline V gene. This CDR3 is built from 14 residues. The CDR3 loop is CASSEWAMNTEAFF. The CDR3 DNA follows: TGTGCCAGCAGTGAATGGGCCATGAACACTGAAGCTTTCTTT.

The chain uses TRBV9 and TRBJ1-1; no definite D call. The V end was cut by 3 bases, the J end by 1 base, with 10 bases between. The CDR3 runs to 14 residues. Germline loops: CDR1 SGDLS, CDR2 YYNGEE. The CDR3 region has the DNA TGTGCCAGCAGCGCCCAGTCGACGAACACTGAAGCTTTCTTT. Its translation is CASSAQSTNTEAFF.

The V and J genes are TRBV27 and TRBJ1-1; D might be TRBD1 (5 bases). The CDR3 consists of 15 residues. Germline loops: CDR1 MNHEY, CDR2 SMNVEV (reference sequence). The V and J ends lost 8 bases and 0 bases respectively, with 16 bases between them. The CDR3: CASLSQGSLNTEAFF. DNA of the CDR3: TGTGCCAGCTTAAGTCAGGGCAGTCTGAACACTGAAGCTTTCTTT.

The genes are TRBV6-1 and TRBJ1-5, with D hard to call. Germline loops: CDR1 MNHNS, CDR2 SASEGT. V lost 4 bases to trimming and J lost 3 bases, with 4 bases between them. The CDR3 has 12 amino acids. The CDR3 DNA is TGTGCCAGCAGTGCTCTCAATCAGCCCCAGCATTTT. This encodes CASSALNQPQHF.

V and J are TRBV4-1 and TRBJ2-4; D is possibly TRBD2 (6 bases). Trimming stripped 3 bases from V and 0 bases from J, with 12 bases between. There are 16 residues in the CDR3. The germline V gene has CDR1 MGHRA and CDR2 YSYEKL. This CDR3 is CASSQPSGLAKNIQYF. CDR3 sequence (DNA): TGCGCCAGCAGCCAGCCGTCGGGACTAGCCAAAAACATTCAGTACTTC.

This chain uses TRBV20-1 with TRBJ2-1, with 9 bases identical to TRBD2. Germline V lookup: CDR1 DFQATT, CDR2 SNEGSKA (reference sequence). V gave up 5 bases and J gave up 6 bases; unmatched junction bases: 11. CDR3 length equals 15 residues. CDR3 DNA sequence: TGCAGTGCTGCGTGGGTGCGGGGGGGCCTCAATGAGCAGTTCTTC. As protein: CSAAWVRGGLNEQFF.